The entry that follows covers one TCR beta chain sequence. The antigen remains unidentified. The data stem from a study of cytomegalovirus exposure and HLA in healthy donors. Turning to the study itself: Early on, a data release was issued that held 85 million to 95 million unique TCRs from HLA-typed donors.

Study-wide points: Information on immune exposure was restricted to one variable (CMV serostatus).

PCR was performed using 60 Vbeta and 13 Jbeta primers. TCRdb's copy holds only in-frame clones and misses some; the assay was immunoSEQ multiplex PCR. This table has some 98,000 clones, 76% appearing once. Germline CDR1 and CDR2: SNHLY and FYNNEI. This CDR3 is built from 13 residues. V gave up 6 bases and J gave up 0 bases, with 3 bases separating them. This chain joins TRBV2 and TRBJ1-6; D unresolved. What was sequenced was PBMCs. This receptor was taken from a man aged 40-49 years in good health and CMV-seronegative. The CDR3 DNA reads TGTGCCAGCAGCAGCTCCTATAATTCACCCCTCCACTTT. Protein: CASSSSYNSPLHF.